This T cell receptor (beta chain) is drawn from a study of radiotherapy plus CTLA-4 blockade in lung cancer. Study as a whole: Of all patients, more than 15% responded objectively and roughly 31% showed disease control.

Those with chemo-refractory metastatic non-small-cell lung cancer were treated with focal radiation combined with CTLA-4 blockade using ipilimumab. Repertoires were generated with immunoSEQ multiplex PCR, while TCRdb's copy carries only in-frame clones and drops some. The table shows 70,000 to 95,000 clones, with approximately 82% occurring only once. Overall study findings and caveats: Blood-borne expansion of tumor-derived TCR clones followed radiotherapy plus ipilimumab. Interferon-beta and early blood T cell clone dynamics reportedly predicted response best.

This clone came up a few times. Its target is not known. Looked up from germline, CDR1 is ENHRY and CDR2 is SYGVKD. The CDR3 extends over 14 amino acids. V was trimmed by 6 bases and J by 4 bases, leaving 13 bases between them. The clonotype originates from a human donor with non-small cell lung cancer that progressed on radiotherapy plus ipilimumab. The sequencing here drew on peripheral blood, taken from a patient treated with radiotherapy plus ipilimumab. The chain employs TRBV10-3 and TRBJ1-3; possibly TRBD1 for D (5 bases). The CDR3 DNA is TGTGCCATCAGCAGGACCGGGGGAGGAAACACCATATATTTT. Protein: CAISRTGGGNTIYF.